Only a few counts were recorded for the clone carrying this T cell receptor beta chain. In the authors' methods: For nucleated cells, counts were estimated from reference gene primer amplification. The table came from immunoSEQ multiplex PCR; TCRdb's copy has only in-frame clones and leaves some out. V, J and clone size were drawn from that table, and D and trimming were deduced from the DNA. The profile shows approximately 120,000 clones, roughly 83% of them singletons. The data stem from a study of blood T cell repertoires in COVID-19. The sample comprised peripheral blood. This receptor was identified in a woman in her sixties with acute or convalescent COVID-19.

CDR3 DNA sequence: TGTGCCAGCAGCCCCCAGTGGGGGGTACTGTTTTTT. Protein sequence: CASSPQWGVLFF. The chain carries TRBV5-5 and TRBJ1-4, with D perhaps matching TRBD1 (5 bases). The length of the CDR3 is 12 residues. V lost 4 bases, J lost 13 bases, and 14 bases lay in between. Germline CDR1 and CDR2: SGHKS and YYEKEE (reference sequence).